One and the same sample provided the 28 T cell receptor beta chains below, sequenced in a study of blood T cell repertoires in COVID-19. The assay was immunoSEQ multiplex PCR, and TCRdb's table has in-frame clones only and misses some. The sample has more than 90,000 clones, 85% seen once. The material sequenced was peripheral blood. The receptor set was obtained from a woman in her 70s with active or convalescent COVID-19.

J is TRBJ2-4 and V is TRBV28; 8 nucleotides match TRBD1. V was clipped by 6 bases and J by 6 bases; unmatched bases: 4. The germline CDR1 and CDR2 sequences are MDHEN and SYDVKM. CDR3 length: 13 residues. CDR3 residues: CASSPQGANIQYF. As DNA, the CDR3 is TGTGCCAGCAGCCCCCAGGGGGCAAACATTCAGTACTTC.

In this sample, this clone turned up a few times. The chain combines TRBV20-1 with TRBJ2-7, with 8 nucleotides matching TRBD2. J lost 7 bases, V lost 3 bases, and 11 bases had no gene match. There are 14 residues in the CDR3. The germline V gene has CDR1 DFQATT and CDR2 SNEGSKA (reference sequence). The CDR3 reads CSASDGRGSGEQYF. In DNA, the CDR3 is TGCAGTGCTAGTGACGGGAGGGGTTCGGGAGAGCAGTACTTC.

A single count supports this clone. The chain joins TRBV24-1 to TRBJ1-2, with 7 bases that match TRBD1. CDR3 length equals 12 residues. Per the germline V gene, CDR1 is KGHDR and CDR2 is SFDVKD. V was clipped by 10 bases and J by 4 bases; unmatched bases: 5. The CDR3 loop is CATKQGPYGYTF. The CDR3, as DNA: TGTGCCACAAAACAGGGGCCCTATGGCTACACCTTC.

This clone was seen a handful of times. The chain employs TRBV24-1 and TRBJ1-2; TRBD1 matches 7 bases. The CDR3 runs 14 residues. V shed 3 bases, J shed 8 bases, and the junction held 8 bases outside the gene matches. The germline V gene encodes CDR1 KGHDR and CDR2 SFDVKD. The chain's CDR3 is CATSDSSTGIGYTF. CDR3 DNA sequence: TGTGCCACCAGTGATAGCTCGACAGGGATCGGCTACACCTTC.

CDR3 sequence reads: CASSQGQGMSTEAFF. The CDR3 bases are TGCGCCAGCAGCCAAGGTCAGGGTATGAGCACTGAAGCTTTCTTT. V is TRBV4-1 and J is TRBJ1-1, with a weak D call TRBD1 (5 bases). CDR1 and CDR2 (germline): MGHRA, YSYEKL. V was cut by 1 base and J by 4 bases, with 13 bases left in between. The CDR3 runs 15 residues.

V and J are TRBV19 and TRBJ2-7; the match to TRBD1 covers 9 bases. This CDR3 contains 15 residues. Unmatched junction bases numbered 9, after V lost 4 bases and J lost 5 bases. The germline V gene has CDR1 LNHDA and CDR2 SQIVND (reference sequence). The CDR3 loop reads CASSKDRGAEDEQYF. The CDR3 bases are TGTGCCAGTAGTAAAGACAGGGGGGCCGAGGACGAGCAGTACTTC.

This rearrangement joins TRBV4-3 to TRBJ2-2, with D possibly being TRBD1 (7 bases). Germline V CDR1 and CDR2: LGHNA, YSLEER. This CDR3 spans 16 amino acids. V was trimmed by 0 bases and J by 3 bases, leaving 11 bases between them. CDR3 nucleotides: TGCGCCAGCAGCCAAGAGGGCAGGGGGGACACCGGGGAGCTGTTTTTT. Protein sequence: CASSQEGRGDTGELFF.

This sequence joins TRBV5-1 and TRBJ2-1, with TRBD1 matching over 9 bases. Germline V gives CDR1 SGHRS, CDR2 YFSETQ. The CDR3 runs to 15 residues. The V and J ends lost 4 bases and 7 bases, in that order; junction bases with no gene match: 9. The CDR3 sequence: CASSAGRTGANEQFF. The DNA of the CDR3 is TGCGCCAGCAGCGCGGGACGGACAGGGGCTAATGAGCAGTTCTTC.

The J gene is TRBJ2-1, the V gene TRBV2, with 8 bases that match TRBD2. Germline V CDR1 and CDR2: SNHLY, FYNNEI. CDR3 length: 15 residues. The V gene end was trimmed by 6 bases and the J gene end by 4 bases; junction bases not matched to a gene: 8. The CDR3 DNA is TGTGCCAGCAGGACCGTTGAGCGGGAGTACAATGAGCAGTTCTTC. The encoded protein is CASRTVEREYNEQFF.

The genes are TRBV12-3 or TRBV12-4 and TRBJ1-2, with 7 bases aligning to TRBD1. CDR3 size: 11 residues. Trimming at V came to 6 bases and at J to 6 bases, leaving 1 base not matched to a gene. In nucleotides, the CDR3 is TGTGCCAGCAGCCAGGGGGATGGCTACACCTTC. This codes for CASSQGDGYTF.

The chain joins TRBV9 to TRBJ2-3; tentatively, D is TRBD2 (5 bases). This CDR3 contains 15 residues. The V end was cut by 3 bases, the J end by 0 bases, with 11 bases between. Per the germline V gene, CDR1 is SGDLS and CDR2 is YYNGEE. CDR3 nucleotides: TGTGCCAGCAGCGCAACTAGTCGAAGCACAGATACGCAGTATTTT. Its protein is CASSATSRSTDTQYF.

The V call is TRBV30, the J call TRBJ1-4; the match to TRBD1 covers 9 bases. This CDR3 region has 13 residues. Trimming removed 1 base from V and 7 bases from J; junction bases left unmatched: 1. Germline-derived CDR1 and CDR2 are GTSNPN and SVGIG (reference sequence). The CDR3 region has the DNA TGTGCCTGGAGTGGGACAGGGGTTGAAAAACTGTTTTTT. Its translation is CAWSGTGVEKLFF.

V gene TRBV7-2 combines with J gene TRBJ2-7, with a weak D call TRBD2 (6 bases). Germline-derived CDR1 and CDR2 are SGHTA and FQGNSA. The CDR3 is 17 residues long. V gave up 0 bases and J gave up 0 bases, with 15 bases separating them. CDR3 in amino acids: CASSLAWVGGGSYEQYF. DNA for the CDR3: TGTGCCAGCAGCTTAGCGTGGGTGGGAGGCGGCTCCTACGAGCAGTACTTC.

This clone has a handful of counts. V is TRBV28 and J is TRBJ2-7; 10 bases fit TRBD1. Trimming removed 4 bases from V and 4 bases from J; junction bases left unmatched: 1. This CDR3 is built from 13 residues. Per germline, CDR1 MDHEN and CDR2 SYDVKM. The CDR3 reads CASSWTGGYEQYF. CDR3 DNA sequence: TGTGCCAGCAGTTGGACAGGGGGTTACGAGCAGTACTTC.

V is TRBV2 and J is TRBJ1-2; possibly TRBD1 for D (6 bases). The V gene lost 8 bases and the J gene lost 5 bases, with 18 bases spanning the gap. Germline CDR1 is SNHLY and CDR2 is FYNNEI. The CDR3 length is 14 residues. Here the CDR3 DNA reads TGTGCCAGCCGGCCTGGAACAGGGCCGTATGGCTACACCTTC. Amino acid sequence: CASRPGTGPYGYTF.

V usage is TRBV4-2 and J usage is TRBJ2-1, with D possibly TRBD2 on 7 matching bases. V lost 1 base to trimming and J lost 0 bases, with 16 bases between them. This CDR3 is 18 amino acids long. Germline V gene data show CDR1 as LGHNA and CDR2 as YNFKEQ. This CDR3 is CASSQGEGGGISYNEQFF. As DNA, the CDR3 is TGTGCCAGCAGCCAAGGAGAGGGAGGGGGAATCTCCTACAATGAGCAGTTCTTC.

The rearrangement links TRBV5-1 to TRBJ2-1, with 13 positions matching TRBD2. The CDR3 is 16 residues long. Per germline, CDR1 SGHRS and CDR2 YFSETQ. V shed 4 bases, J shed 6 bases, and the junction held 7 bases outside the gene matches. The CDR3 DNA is TGCGCCAGCAGCGCTGGACTAGCGGGAGAGAGCAATGAGCAGTTCTTC. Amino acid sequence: CASSAGLAGESNEQFF. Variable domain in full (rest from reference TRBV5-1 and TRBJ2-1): KAGVTQTPRYLIKTRGQQVTLSCSPISGHRSVSWYQQTPGQGLQFLFEYFSETQRNKGNFPGRFSGRQFSNSRSEMNVSTLELGDSALYLCASSAGLAGESNEQFFGPGTRLTVL.

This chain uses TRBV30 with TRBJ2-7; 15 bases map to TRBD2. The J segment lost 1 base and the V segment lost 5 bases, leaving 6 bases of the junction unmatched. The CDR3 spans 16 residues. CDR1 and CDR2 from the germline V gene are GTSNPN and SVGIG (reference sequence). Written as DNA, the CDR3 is TGTGCCTGGGGCCAGGGACTAGCGGGAGGATCCTACGAGCAGTACTTC. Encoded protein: CAWGQGLAGGSYEQYF.

The CDR3 DNA is TGTGCCAGCACCCGGTCATCCTCGACAGGAGCACAAGAGACCCAGTACTTC. It yields the protein CASTRSSSTGAQETQYF. The chain employs TRBV9 and TRBJ2-5; TRBD1 is a possible D gene (6 bases). Deletions cut 6 bases from V and 2 bases from J, with 23 bases between. This CDR3 contains 17 residues. Germline CDR1 SGDLS, CDR2 YYNGEE. Looking up the rest from reference TRBV9 and TRBJ2-5 gives the full variable domain: DSGVTQTPKHLITATGQRVTLRCSPRSGDLSVYWYQQSLDQGLQFLIQYYNGEERAKGNILERFSAQQFPDLHSELNLSSLELGDSALYFCASTRSSSTGAQETQYFGPGTRLLVL.

CDR3 sequence reads: CASSLAGPNTEAFF. CDR3 in DNA: TGCGCCAGCAGCTTGGCAGGGCCGAACACTGAAGCTTTCTTT. This rearrangement joins TRBV5-1 to TRBJ1-1; a weak D match, TRBD1 (5 bases). V lost 0 bases, J lost 1 base, and 7 bases lay in between. CDR3 length: 14 amino acids. CDR1 and CDR2 from the germline V gene are SGHRS and YFSETQ.

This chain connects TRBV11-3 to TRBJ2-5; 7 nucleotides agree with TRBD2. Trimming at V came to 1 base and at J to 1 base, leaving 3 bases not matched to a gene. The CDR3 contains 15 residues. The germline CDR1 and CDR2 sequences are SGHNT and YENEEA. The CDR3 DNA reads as TGTGCCAGCAGCTTAGGGGGGGGGAGCCAAGAGACCCAGTACTTC. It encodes CASSLGGGSQETQYF.

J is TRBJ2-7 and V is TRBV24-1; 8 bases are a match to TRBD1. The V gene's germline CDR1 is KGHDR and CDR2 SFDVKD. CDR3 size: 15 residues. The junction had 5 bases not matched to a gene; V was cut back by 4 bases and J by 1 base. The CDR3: CATSEPGTGSYEQYF. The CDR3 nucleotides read TGTGCCACCAGTGAACCCGGGACAGGTTCCTACGAGCAGTACTTC.

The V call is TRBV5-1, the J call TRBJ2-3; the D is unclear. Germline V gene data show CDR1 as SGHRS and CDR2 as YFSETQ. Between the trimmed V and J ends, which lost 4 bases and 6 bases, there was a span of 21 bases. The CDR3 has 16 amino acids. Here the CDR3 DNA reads TGCGCCAGCAGCGATATCCTCGGGTTGGCATCCGATACGCAGTATTTT. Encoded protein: CASSDILGLASDTQYF.

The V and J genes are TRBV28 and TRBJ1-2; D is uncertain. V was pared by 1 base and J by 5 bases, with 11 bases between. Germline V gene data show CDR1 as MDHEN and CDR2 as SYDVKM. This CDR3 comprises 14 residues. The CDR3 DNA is TGTGCCAGCAGTTTATCCACTGTGATATATGGCTACACCTTC. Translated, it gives CASSLSTVIYGYTF.

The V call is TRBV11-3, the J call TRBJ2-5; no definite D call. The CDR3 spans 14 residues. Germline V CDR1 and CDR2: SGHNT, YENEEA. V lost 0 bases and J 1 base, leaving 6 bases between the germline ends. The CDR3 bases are TGTGCCAGCAGCTTAGATGGGCCCCAAGAGACCCAGTACTTC. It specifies CASSLDGPQETQYF. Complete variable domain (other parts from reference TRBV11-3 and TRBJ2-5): EAGVVQSPRYKIIEKKQPVAFWCNPISGHNTLYWYLQNLGQGPELLIRYENEEAVDDSQLPKDRFSAERLKGVDSTLKIQPAELGDSAVYLCASSLDGPQETQYFGPGTRLLVL.

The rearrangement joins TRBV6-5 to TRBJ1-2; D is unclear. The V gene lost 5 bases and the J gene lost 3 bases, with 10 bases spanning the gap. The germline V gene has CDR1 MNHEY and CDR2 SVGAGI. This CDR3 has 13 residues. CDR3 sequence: CASSQREDYGYTF. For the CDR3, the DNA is TGTGCCAGCAGTCAAAGGGAGGACTATGGCTACACCTTC.

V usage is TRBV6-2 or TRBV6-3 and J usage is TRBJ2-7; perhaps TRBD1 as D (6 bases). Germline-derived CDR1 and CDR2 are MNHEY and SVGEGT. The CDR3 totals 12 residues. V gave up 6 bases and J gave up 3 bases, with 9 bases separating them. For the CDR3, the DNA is TGTGCCAGCAGCGTAGGGGGCTACGAGCAGTACTTC. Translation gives CASSVGGYEQYF.

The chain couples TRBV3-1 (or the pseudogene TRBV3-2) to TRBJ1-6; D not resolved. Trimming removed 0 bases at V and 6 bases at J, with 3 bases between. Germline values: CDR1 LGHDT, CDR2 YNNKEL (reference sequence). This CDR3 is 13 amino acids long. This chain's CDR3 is CASSQEANSPLHF. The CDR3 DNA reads TGTGCCAGCAGCCAAGAAGCTAATTCACCCCTCCACTTT.